The subject of this entry is one T cell receptor beta chain. Its antigen is not identified. Among the donors, all were healthy bone marrow donors. 13 Jbeta primers and 60 Vbeta primers were used for the PCR. The table came from immunoSEQ multiplex PCR; TCRdb's copy has only in-frame clones and leaves some out. The profile covers around 150,000 clones, with 64% appearing a single time and over 2.5% taken by the ten largest. In germline, CDR1 is SNHLY, CDR2 FYNNEI. The CDR3 loop spans 15 amino acids. The V end was cut by 6 bases, the J end by 2 bases, with 15 bases between. The data originate from a study of cytomegalovirus exposure and HLA in healthy donors. Study-wide context: Among a few hundred genotyped donors, around 80% fell in the Caucasian-associated ancestry cluster. Study-wide findings and caveats: Altogether, 164 TCR beta chains were recorded as cytomegalovirus-associated. Later work showed greater clonal expansion in HLA-associated TCR beta chains than in equally common others.

The specimen was PBMCs. The TCR originated in a woman in her thirties in good health and CMV-seropositive. The chain joins TRBV2 to TRBJ2-3; a possible D gene is TRBD2 (6 bases). The CDR3 region has the DNA TGTGCCAGCAGGCAAACAAGACTAGACACAGATACGCAGTATTTT. It encodes CASRQTRLDTDTQYF.